The 6 T cell receptor beta chains below were found in one sample sequenced in a study of T cells after yellow fever vaccination. TCRdb redid the calling of the 5' RACE reads with MiXCR, one entry per CDR3 protein. The sample lists about 320,000 distinct CDR3 sequences; roughly 4.3% were seen once. Source: PBMCs, taken 15 days after the yellow fever booster vaccination. The receptors were sampled from a man between 18 and 35 years old who received the YFV17D yellow fever vaccine.

This clonotype showed up many times. The gene calls are TRBV5-1 and TRBJ2-3; D possibly matches TRBD1 or TRBD2 (6 bases each). The V gene lost 4 bases and the J gene lost 2 bases, with 14 bases spanning the gap. This CDR3 is 15 amino acids long. The germline V gene has CDR1 SGHRS and CDR2 YFSETQ. For the CDR3, the DNA is TGCGCCAGCAGCCCTATTCGGGGGCCCACAGATACGCAGTATTTT. The encoded protein is CASSPIRGPTDTQYF.

This clonotype was picked up many times. The J gene is TRBJ2-3, the V gene TRBV5-1; 11 bases agree with TRBD2. Germline V gene data show CDR1 as SGHRS and CDR2 as YFSETQ. CDR3 length: 16 amino acids. With V trimmed by 0 bases and J by 3 bases, 3 bases remained unmatched. CDR3 loop: CASSLGGLAGTDTQYF. DNA of the CDR3: TGCGCCAGCAGCTTGGGTGGACTAGCGGGTACAGATACGCAGTATTTT.

In this sample, this clonotype turned up a few times. The V gene is TRBV12-3 or TRBV12-4, the J gene TRBJ1-1; maybe TRBD1 (6 bases). The V end was cut by 3 bases, the J end by 8 bases, with 7 bases between. The CDR3 has 11 residues. CDR3 in amino acids: CASSLQGEAFF. CDR3 DNA sequence: TGTGCCAGCAGTTTGCAGGGGGAAGCTTTCTTT.

The chain employs TRBV5-6 and TRBJ1-3; tentative D call: TRBD1 (5 bases). CDR3 length: 15 residues. Germline V gives CDR1 SGHDT, CDR2 YYEEEE. V was pared by 4 bases and J by 3 bases, with 14 bases between. CDR3 in amino acids: CASSGREGNGNTIYF. The DNA for the CDR3 is TGTGCCAGCAGCGGGAGAGAGGGGAATGGAAACACCATATATTTT.

This clonotype was detected many times. This chain links TRBV4-3 with TRBJ1-1; possibly TRBD1 for D (6 bases). From germline, CDR1 is LGHNA and CDR2 YSLEER. The CDR3 runs 14 residues. Trimming shortened V by 4 bases and J by 0 bases, and 9 bases separated the two germline ends. As DNA, the CDR3 is TGCGCCAGCAGCCCGGACAGCATGAACACTGAAGCTTTCTTT. Protein product: CASSPDSMNTEAFF.

This clonotype has at least ten counts. This chain connects TRBV24-1 to TRBJ2-3, with unresolved D. CDR1 and CDR2 (germline): KGHDR, SFDVKD. The CDR3 consists of 15 residues. V was shortened by 4 bases and J by 6 bases, with 16 bases between the two germline ends. The CDR3 bases are TGTGCCACCAGTGAAGTAGGCAGGTCCGACGATACGCAGTATTTT. Translated: CATSEVGRSDDTQYF.